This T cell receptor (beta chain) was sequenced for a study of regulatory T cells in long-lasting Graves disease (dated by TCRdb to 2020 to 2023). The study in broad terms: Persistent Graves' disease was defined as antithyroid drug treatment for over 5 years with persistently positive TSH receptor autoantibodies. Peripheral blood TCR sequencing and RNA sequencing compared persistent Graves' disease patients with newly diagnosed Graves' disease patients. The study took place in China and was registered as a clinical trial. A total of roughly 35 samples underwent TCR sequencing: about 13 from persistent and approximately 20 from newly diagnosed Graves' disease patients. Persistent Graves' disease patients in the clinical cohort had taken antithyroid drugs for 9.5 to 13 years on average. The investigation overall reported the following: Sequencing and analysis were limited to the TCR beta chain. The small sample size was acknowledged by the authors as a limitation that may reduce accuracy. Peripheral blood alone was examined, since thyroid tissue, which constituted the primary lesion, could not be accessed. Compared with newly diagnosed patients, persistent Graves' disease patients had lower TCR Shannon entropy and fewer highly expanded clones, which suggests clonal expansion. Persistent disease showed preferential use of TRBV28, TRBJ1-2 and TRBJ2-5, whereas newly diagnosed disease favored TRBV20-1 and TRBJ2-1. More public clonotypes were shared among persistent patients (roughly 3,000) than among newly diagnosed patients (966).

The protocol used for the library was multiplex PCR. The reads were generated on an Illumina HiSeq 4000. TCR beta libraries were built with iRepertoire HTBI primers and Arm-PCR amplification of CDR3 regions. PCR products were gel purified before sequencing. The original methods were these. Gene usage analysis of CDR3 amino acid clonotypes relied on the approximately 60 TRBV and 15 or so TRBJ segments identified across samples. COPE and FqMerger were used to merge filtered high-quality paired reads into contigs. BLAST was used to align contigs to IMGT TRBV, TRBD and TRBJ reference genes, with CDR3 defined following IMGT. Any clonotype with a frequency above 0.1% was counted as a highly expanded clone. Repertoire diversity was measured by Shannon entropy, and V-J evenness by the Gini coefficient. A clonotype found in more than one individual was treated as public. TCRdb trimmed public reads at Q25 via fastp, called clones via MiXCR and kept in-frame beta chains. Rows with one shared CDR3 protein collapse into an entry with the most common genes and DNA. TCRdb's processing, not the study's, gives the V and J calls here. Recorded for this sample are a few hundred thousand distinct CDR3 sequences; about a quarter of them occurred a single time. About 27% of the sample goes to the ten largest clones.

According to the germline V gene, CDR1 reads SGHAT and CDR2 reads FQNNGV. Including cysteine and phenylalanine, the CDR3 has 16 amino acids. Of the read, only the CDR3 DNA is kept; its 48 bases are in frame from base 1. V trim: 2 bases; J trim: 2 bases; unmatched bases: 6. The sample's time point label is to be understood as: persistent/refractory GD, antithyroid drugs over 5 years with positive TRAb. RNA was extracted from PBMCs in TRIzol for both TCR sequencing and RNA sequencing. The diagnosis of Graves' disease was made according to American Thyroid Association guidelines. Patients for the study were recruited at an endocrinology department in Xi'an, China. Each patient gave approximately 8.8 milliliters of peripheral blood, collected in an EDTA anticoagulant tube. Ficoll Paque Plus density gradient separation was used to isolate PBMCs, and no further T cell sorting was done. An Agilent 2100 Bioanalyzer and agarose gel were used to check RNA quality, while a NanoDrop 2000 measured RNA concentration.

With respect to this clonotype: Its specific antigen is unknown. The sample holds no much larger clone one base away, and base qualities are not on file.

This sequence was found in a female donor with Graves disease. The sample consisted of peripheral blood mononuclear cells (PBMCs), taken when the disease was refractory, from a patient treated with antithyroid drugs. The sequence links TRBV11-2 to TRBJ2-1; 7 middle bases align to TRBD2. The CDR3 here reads CASSLTTRGAYNEQFF. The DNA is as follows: TGTGCCAGCAGCTTAACTACACGGGGGGCCTACAATGAGCAGTTCTTC.